This TCR beta chain was identified during a study of OX40 agonist ivuxolimab in advanced cancers. Across the whole study: Dose-escalation subjects each had hepatocellular carcinoma, melanoma, renal cell or head and neck cancer.

Germline values: CDR1 SGHTA, CDR2 FQGNSA. This CDR3 contains 15 residues. V lost 10 bases and J lost 2, with 17 bases in between. Clones were read by immunoSEQ multiplex PCR, and TCRdb kept only the in-frame ones, dropping some. Of about 12,000 clones listed, roughly 80% are singletons. The receptor's source is an adult with an advanced solid tumor such as melanoma, head and neck, liver or kidney cancer. This material consisted of CD4+ or CD8+ T cells sorted from blood, taken in a trial of the OX40 agonist ivuxolimab. The chain uses TRBV7-2 and TRBJ2-2; the D call may be TRBD1 or TRBD2 (5 bases each). The CDR3 loop is CATTLGVYNTGELFF. Written as DNA, the CDR3 is TGTGCCACCACTCTGGGGGTCTATAACACCGGGGAGCTGTTTTTT.